The 7 T cell receptor beta chains reported below all come from one sample, sequenced in a study of technical replicates of blood from a few donors. Only in-frame clones appear in the TCRdb table, and some are missing; sequencing was by immunoSEQ multiplex PCR. Of 55,000 to 75,000 clones in the sample, about 95% were seen once. Material for sequencing was PBMCs. The receptor set was obtained from a human donor in good health. Some clones in this sample may be carry-over from other donors' samples.

The J gene is TRBJ2-2, the V gene TRBV4-2; possible D gene TRBD2, 6 bases. This CDR3 has 14 amino acids. The germline CDR1 and CDR2 sequences are LGHNA and YNFKEQ. V was cut by 4 bases and J by 7 bases, with 13 bases left in between. The DNA for the CDR3 is TGTGCCAGCAGCCCCAGCGCGGGGAACGGGGAGCTGTTTTTT. Translated, it gives CASSPSAGNGELFF.

The chain has TRBV19 and TRBJ2-7; 7 positions agree with TRBD1. The CDR3 is 15 amino acids. Germline V gene sequence: CDR1 LNHDA, CDR2 SQIVND (reference sequence). J gave up 0 bases and V 4 bases, and 6 bases lay outside the gene matches. The CDR3 sequence is CASSNPGTASYEQYF. The CDR3 DNA reads TGTGCCAGTAGTAACCCCGGGACAGCCTCCTACGAGCAGTACTTC. The full variable domain, with the rest looked up from reference TRBV19 and TRBJ2-7, is DGGITQSPKYLFRKEGQNVTLSCEQNLNHDAMYWYRQDPGQGLRLIYYSQIVNDFQKGDIAEGYSVSREKKESFPLTVTSAQKNPTAFYLCASSNPGTASYEQYFGPGTRLTVT.

The chain uses TRBV18 and TRBJ2-3; 9 bases are a match to TRBD2. Germline V gene data show CDR1 as KGHSH and CDR2 as LQKENI. CDR3 length equals 16 residues. V gave up 3 bases and J gave up 1 base; unmatched junction bases: 5. The CDR3 DNA reads as TGTGCCAGCTCACCTCCGCGGGGGGGCGGCACAGATACGCAGTATTTT. Translating gives CASSPPRGGGTDTQYF.

The chain uses TRBV7-9 and TRBJ2-7, with 8 bases lining up with TRBD2. There are 16 residues in the CDR3. CDR1 is SEHNR and CDR2 is FQNEAQ in the germline V gene (reference sequence). V lost 3 bases, J lost 4 bases, and 11 bases stayed unmatched. CDR3 protein: CASSFIEKAGVYEQYF. The DNA for the CDR3 is TGTGCCAGCAGCTTCATCGAGAAAGCGGGAGTTTACGAGCAGTACTTC.

V is TRBV4-1 and J is TRBJ2-7; D not certain. Germline-derived CDR1 and CDR2 are MGHRA and YSYEKL. The CDR3 is 13 residues long. V lost 0 bases and J lost 3, with 6 bases in between. The CDR3 loop reads CASSQESSYEQYF. Here the CDR3 DNA reads TGCGCCAGCAGCCAAGAATCCAGCTACGAGCAGTACTTC.

The rearrangement links TRBV7-2 to TRBJ2-1, with 7 nucleotides matching TRBD1. Germline values: CDR1 SGHTA, CDR2 FQGNSA. CDR3 length: 19 amino acids. With 1 base clipped from V and 7 bases from J, the junction kept 19 bases outside the gene matches. This CDR3 reads CASSLGGGGAALPQNEQFF. CDR3 DNA: TGTGCCAGCAGCTTAGGAGGGGGCGGTGCGGCCTTACCCCAAAATGAGCAGTTCTTC.

The chain carries TRBV29-1 and TRBJ2-7; D is uncertain. V dropped 4 bases and J dropped 4 bases, with 14 bases sitting between them. The CDR3 consists of 13 residues. Germline CDR1 reads SQVTM; CDR2 reads ANQGSEA. The CDR3 sequence: CSVVERSDYEQYF. The CDR3 DNA reads TGCAGCGTTGTGGAGCGATCAGATTACGAGCAGTACTTC.